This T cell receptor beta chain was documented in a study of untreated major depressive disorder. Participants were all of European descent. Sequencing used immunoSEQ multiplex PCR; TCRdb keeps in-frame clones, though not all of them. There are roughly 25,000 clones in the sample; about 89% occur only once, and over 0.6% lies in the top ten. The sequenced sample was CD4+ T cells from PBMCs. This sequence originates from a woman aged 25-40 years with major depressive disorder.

The CDR3 DNA reads as TGTGCCAGCAGTTTCACAATGAACACTGAAGCTTTCTTT. Translated, it gives CASSFTMNTEAFF. The chain has TRBV6-5 and TRBJ1-1; D is unclear. CDR1 is MNHEY, CDR2 SVGAGI, per germline. The CDR3 loop spans 13 amino acids. The ends were cut back, 4 bases at V and 0 bases at J, with 6 bases in the middle.